Each of the 3 T cell receptor beta chains below was sequenced from the same sample in a study of T-cell reconstitution after alpha-beta-depleted transplantation in children. Unique molecular identifiers were incorporated into the prepared TCRbeta library. TCRdb passed the PCR reads through MiXCR, listing each CDR3 protein once. The table shows about 15,000 distinct CDR3 sequences, with around 11% occurring only once. The source material was PBMCs, mostly from graft donor cells, sampled 180 days after TCRalphabeta/CD19-depleted stem cell transplant. These receptors were obtained from a boy under two years old who had a stem cell transplant for Wiskott-Aldrich syndrome, so the T cells may come from the graft donor.

This sequence joins TRBV6-7 and TRBJ2-1; 10 nucleotides align to TRBD2. TRBV6-7 is noted as an ORF with a role that remains uncertain. The CDR3 spans 19 residues. J gave up 4 bases and V 4 bases, and 16 bases lay outside the gene matches. CDR3 bases: TGTGCCAGCAGTTTAGTAGTAGCGGGAGGATCGCCTCGGTACAATGAGCAGTTCTTC. It yields the protein CASSLVVAGGSPRYNEQFF.

In its sample, this clonotype was seen many times. V is TRBV19 and J is TRBJ2-3; D gene uncertain. Germline-derived CDR1 and CDR2 are LNHDA and SQIVND (reference sequence). Trimming pared 1 base from V and 4 bases from J, leaving 0 bases between. CDR3 length: 11 amino acids. The CDR3 loop reads CASSIADTQYF. DNA for the CDR3: TGTGCCAGTAGTATAGCAGATACGCAGTATTTT.

V usage is TRBV5-5 and J usage is TRBJ1-2; D gene uncertain. Germline CDR1 and CDR2: SGHKS and YYEKEE (reference sequence). Trimming removed 3 bases at V and 4 bases at J, with 16 bases between. CDR3 length: 15 residues. DNA of the CDR3: TGTGCCAGCAGCTCATATGGTGAGGGCCTCTATGGCTACACCTTC. It encodes CASSSYGEGLYGYTF.